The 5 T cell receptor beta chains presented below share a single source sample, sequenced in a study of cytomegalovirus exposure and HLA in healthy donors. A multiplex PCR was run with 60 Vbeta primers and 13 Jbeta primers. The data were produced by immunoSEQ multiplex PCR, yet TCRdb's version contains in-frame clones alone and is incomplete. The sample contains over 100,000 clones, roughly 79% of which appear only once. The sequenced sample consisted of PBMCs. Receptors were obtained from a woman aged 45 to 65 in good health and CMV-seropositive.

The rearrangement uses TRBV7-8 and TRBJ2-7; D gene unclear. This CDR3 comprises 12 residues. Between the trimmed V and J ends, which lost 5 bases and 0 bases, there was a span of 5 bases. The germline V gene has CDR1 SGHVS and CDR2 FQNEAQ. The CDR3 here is CASSLPSYEQYF. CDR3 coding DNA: TGTGCCAGCAGCCTACCCTCCTACGAGCAGTACTTC.

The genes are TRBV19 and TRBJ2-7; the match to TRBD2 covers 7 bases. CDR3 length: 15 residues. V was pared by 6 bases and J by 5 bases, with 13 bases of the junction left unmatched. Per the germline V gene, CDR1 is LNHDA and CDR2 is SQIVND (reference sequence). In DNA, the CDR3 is TGTGCCAGTAGCGGACCAAGGGAGGGGCAAGACGAGCAGTACTTC. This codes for CASSGPREGQDEQYF. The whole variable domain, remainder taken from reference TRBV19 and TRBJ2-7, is DGGITQSPKYLFRKEGQNVTLSCEQNLNHDAMYWYRQDPGQGLRLIYYSQIVNDFQKGDIAEGYSVSREKKESFPLTVTSAQKNPTAFYLCASSGPREGQDEQYFGPGTRLTVT.

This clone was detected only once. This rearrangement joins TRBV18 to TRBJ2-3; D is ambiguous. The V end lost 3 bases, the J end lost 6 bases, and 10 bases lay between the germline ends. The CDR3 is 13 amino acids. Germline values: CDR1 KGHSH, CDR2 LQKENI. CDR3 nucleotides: TGTGCCAGCTCACCCCGGAGTCCGGATACGCAGTATTTT. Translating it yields CASSPRSPDTQYF. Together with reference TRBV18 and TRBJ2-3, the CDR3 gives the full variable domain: NAGVMQNPRHLVRRRGQEARLRCSPMKGHSHVYWYRQLPEEGLKFMVYLQKENIIDESGMPKERFSAEFPKEGPSILRIQQVVRGDSAAYFCASSPRSPDTQYFGPGTRLTVL.

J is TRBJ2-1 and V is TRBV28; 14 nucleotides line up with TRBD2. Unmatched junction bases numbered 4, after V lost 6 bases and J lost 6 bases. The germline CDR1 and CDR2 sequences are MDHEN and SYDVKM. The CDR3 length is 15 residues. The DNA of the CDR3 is TGTGCCAGCAGCCTGGGGACTAGCGGGAGCAATGAGCAGTTCTTC. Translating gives CASSLGTSGSNEQFF.

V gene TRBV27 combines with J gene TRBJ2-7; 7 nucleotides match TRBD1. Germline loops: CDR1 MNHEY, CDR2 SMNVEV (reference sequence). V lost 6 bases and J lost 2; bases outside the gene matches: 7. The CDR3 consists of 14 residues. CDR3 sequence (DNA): TGTGCCAGCAGGGAACAGGGGTCGGCCTACGAGCAGTACTTC. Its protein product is CASREQGSAYEQYF.